Listed here are 25 T cell receptor beta chains from one sample, sequenced in a study of blood T cell repertoires in COVID-19. This table comes from immunoSEQ multiplex PCR, and its TCRdb copy is limited to in-frame clones, with some not included. The table includes around 70,000 clones, around nine tenths detected once. Sequenced sample: peripheral blood. All receptors derive from a human donor in a cohort sampled during active COVID-19.

This rearrangement joins TRBV29-1 to TRBJ1-1; TRBD1 matches at 9 bases. The length of the CDR3 is 13 residues. The trim removed 7 bases at V and 3 bases at J, leaving 6 bases unmatched. Per germline, CDR1 SQVTM and CDR2 ANQGSEA. The CDR3 sequence is CSETQGAYTEAFF. Written as DNA, the CDR3 is TGCAGCGAGACACAGGGGGCGTACACTGAAGCTTTCTTT.

The chain employs TRBV12-3 or TRBV12-4 and TRBJ2-3; D is ambiguous. Deletions cut 5 bases from V and 3 bases from J, with 6 bases between. The CDR3 has 12 residues. The CDR3 DNA reads TGTGCCAGCAGTCCCACTACAGATACGCAGTATTTT. Protein sequence: CASSPTTDTQYF.

The CDR3 DNA reads TGTGCCTGGAGGAGGGGGGGGGTCTCCTACGAGCAGTACTTC. This sequence encodes CAWRRGGVSYEQYF. The chain couples TRBV30 to TRBJ2-7; D is perhaps TRBD2 (7 bases). The CDR3 totals 14 residues. V dropped 3 bases and J dropped 0 bases, with 12 bases sitting between them. Germline lookup yields CDR1 GTSNPN and CDR2 SVGIG (reference sequence).

The rearrangement uses TRBV6-5 and TRBJ2-7; D is perhaps TRBD1 (5 bases). Trimming removed 7 bases at V and 1 base at J, with 14 bases between. Germline CDR1 is MNHEY and CDR2 is SVGAGI. The CDR3 totals 14 residues. The CDR3 DNA is TGTGCCAGCACCCCGGAAAGGGGTTCCTACGAGCAGTACTTC. Its protein is CASTPERGSYEQYF.

The rearrangement links TRBV3-1 (or the pseudogene TRBV3-2) to TRBJ2-6; tentative D call: TRBD2 (7 bases). Germline loops: CDR1 LGHDT, CDR2 YNNKEL (reference sequence). This CDR3 has 17 residues. Trimming removed 0 bases at V and 2 bases at J, with 11 bases between. This chain's CDR3 is CASSQEGGAAGANVLTF. In DNA, the CDR3 is TGTGCCAGCAGCCAAGAGGGGGGGGCAGCTGGGGCCAACGTCCTGACTTTC.

CDR3 residues: CASSALAGGTDTQYF. In DNA form, the CDR3 reads TGTGCCAGCAGTGCCTTAGCGGGGGGCACAGATACGCAGTATTTT. This chain links TRBV27 with TRBJ2-3, with 9 bases that match TRBD2. The V gene's germline CDR1 is MNHEY and CDR2 SMNVEV (reference sequence). The CDR3 loop spans 15 amino acids. V dropped 5 bases and J dropped 1; count of bases not matched to a gene: 4.

This chain connects TRBV6-4 to TRBJ1-6; 10 bases are a match to TRBD1. CDR1 is MRHNA, CDR2 SNTAGT, per germline. V lost 6 bases to trimming and J lost 7 bases; unmatched junction nucleotides: 9. The length of the CDR3 is 16 residues. The CDR3 is CASSLQPGQGNSPLHF. As DNA, the CDR3 is TGTGCCAGCAGCCTACAACCGGGACAGGGGAATTCACCCCTCCACTTT.

The chain carries TRBV7-2 and TRBJ2-7; possibly TRBD1 for D (6 bases). The V gene's germline CDR1 is SGHTA and CDR2 FQGNSA. This CDR3 spans 13 amino acids. V dropped 5 bases and J dropped 4 bases, with 12 bases sitting between them. CDR3 DNA: TGTGCCAGCAGCATTGGACAGCGTTACGAGCAGTACTTC. This codes for CASSIGQRYEQYF.

This clone was found a few times. The chain combines TRBV5-1 with TRBJ2-7, with 7 positions matching TRBD1. Germline V gene data show CDR1 as SGHRS and CDR2 as YFSETQ. J lost 5 bases, V lost 4 bases, and 9 bases had no gene match. This CDR3 spans 14 amino acids. CDR3 amino acids: CASSGTDFMNEQYF. CDR3 DNA sequence: TGCGCCAGCAGCGGGACAGACTTTATGAACGAGCAGTACTTC.

The CDR3 coding sequence is TGTGCCAGCAGTTATCACAGGGGGCGCGTCACTGAAGCTTTCTTT. It encodes CASSYHRGRVTEAFF. The J gene is TRBJ1-1, the V gene TRBV6-6, with 9 positions matching TRBD1. This CDR3 region has 15 residues. V was pared by 3 bases and J by 4 bases, with 6 bases of the junction left unmatched. Looked up from germline, CDR1 is MNHNY and CDR2 is SVGAGI (reference sequence).

The chain has TRBV5-1 and TRBJ2-3, with TRBD2 matching 8 bases. The V and J ends lost 0 bases and 4 bases, in that order; junction bases with no gene match: 10. The CDR3 spans 17 residues. Per the germline V gene, CDR1 is SGHRS and CDR2 is YFSETQ. DNA for the CDR3: TGCGCCAGCAGCTTGGCCGTTGCGGGGGGTCTGGCAGATACGCAGTATTTT. Amino acids: CASSLAVAGGLADTQYF.

The gene calls are TRBV6-5 and TRBJ1-2; D might be TRBD1 (5 bases). V lost 6 bases, J lost 4 bases, and 18 bases lay in between. The CDR3 has 15 amino acids. CDR1 MNHEY and CDR2 SVGAGI come from the germline V gene. CDR3 region: CASSSYTAGPYGYTF. CDR3 in DNA: TGTGCCAGCAGCTCATATACCGCGGGGCCCTATGGCTACACCTTC.

The rearrangement uses TRBV5-1 and TRBJ2-1, with D perhaps matching TRBD2 (6 bases). The CDR3 is 16 residues long. Trimming pared 4 bases from V and 2 bases from J, leaving 16 bases between. Germline values: CDR1 SGHRS, CDR2 YFSETQ. The CDR3, as DNA: TGCGCCAGCAGCGGGGATTCGGGGGTTCCCTACAATGAGCAGTTCTTC. It yields the protein CASSGDSGVPYNEQFF.

The chain uses TRBV6-2 or TRBV6-3 and TRBJ1-3, with TRBD1 as a possible D gene (5 bases). Per the germline V gene, CDR1 is MNHEY and CDR2 is SVGEGT. The CDR3 spans 15 residues. Trimming cost V 5 bases and J 0 bases, with 11 bases left between them. CDR3 in amino acids: CASSPTASSGNTIYF. CDR3 coding DNA: TGTGCCAGCAGTCCGACAGCGAGCTCTGGAAACACCATATATTTT.

The chain recombines TRBV5-1 with TRBJ2-7, with D perhaps matching TRBD1 (6 bases). Germline-derived CDR1 and CDR2 are SGHRS and YFSETQ. The V end lost 4 bases, the J end lost 2 bases, and 16 bases lay between the germline ends. There are 15 residues in the CDR3. CDR3 sequence: CASSATPGQTYEQYF. CDR3 DNA: TGCGCCAGCAGCGCTACCCCAGGACAGACCTACGAGCAGTACTTC.

The J gene is TRBJ2-7, the V gene TRBV11-2; the match to TRBD2 covers 7 bases. The V gene end was trimmed by 2 bases and the J gene end by 6 bases; junction bases not matched to a gene: 13. CDR1 is SGHAT and CDR2 is FQNNGV in the germline V gene. CDR3 length: 16 amino acids. The CDR3 loop reads CASSLLVGLGVGEQYF. DNA for the CDR3: TGTGCCAGCAGCTTATTAGTAGGACTAGGGGTGGGCGAGCAGTACTTC.

This clone was seen a few times. The chain carries TRBV7-2 and TRBJ2-5; possibly TRBD2 for D (7 bases). CDR1 SGHTA and CDR2 FQGNSA come from the germline V gene. The V and J ends lost 0 bases and 2 bases respectively, with 10 bases between them. The CDR3 loop spans 15 amino acids. The CDR3 bases are TGTGCCAGCAGCTTAGCGGGGGGGACACAAGAGACCCAGTACTTC. It yields the protein CASSLAGGTQETQYF. Based on the CDR3 plus reference TRBV7-2 and TRBJ2-5, the full variable domain is GAGVSQSPSNKVTEKGKDVELRCDPISGHTALYWYRQSLGQGLEFLIYFQGNSAPDKSGLPSDRFSAERTGGSVSTLTIQRTQQEDSAVYLCASSLAGGTQETQYFGPGTRLLVL.

In DNA form, the CDR3 reads TGTGCCAGCAGCCAGGAGACTAGCGGGGGTAAAGAGACCCAGTACTTC. Translating gives CASSQETSGGKETQYF. This chain connects TRBV4-2 to TRBJ2-5; 12 nucleotides agree with TRBD2. The CDR3 contains 16 residues. CDR1 is LGHNA and CDR2 is YNFKEQ in the germline V gene. With V trimmed by 3 bases and J by 3 bases, 5 bases remained unmatched.

The genes are TRBV4-3 and TRBJ2-5; TRBD2 might be the D (6 bases). The CDR3 runs to 14 residues. Between the trimmed V and J ends, which lost 1 base and 2 bases, there was a span of 8 bases. Per germline, CDR1 LGHNA and CDR2 YSLEER. Here the CDR3 reads CASSQVLAQETQYF. CDR3 nucleotides: TGCGCCAGCAGCCAAGTACTAGCTCAAGAGACCCAGTACTTC.

This clone was counted only a few times. The chain joins TRBV7-2 to TRBJ1-4; D might be TRBD1 (5 bases). V was shortened by 5 bases and J by 5 bases, with 18 bases between the two germline ends. CDR1 is SGHTA, CDR2 FQGNSA, per germline. CDR3 length: 16 amino acids. CDR3 DNA: TGTGCCAGCAGCCTAGGGGTAGGGCGGGGGAATGAAAAACTGTTTTTT. Encoded protein: CASSLGVGRGNEKLFF.

This clone was observed a single time. The CDR3 DNA reads as TGTGCCAGTAGTATTCCGGGATTTTCCGGGGAGCTGTTTTTT. This encodes CASSIPGFSGELFF. The chain has TRBV19 and TRBJ2-2; TRBD2 is a possible D gene (5 bases). Germline CDR1 reads LNHDA; CDR2 reads SQIVND (reference sequence). The CDR3 has 14 residues. Trimming pared 3 bases from V and 6 bases from J, leaving 11 bases between.

The rearrangement joins TRBV5-1 to TRBJ2-7; TRBD2 matches 10 bases. Germline CDR1 SGHRS, CDR2 YFSETQ. Losses at the gene ends were 0 bases for V and 7 bases for J; bases not matched to a gene: 7. The CDR3 is made up of 15 amino acids. In DNA form, the CDR3 reads TGCGCCAGCAGCTTGGTATCTAGCGGGGGTCCGGAGCAGTACTTC. It specifies CASSLVSSGGPEQYF.

Only a few counts were recorded for this clone. The CDR3 region has the DNA TGCGCCAGCAGCCAAGATCTAGGGGGTCCTGGGGCCAACGTCCTGACTTTC. It specifies CASSQDLGGPGANVLTF. The rearrangement joins TRBV4-3 to TRBJ2-6, with D possibly TRBD1 on 6 matching bases. V gave up 0 bases and J gave up 2 bases, with 11 bases separating them. This CDR3 has 17 residues. From germline, CDR1 is LGHNA and CDR2 YSLEER.

The CDR3 here is CASSPRSGASYGYTF. The CDR3 DNA follows: TGTGCCAGCAGCCCCCGTTCAGGGGCGAGCTATGGCTACACCTTC. The rearrangement joins TRBV5-8 to TRBJ1-2, with D perhaps matching TRBD1 (6 bases). Germline CDR1 is SGHTS and CDR2 is YDEGEE. CDR3 length equals 15 residues. V was cut by 4 bases and J by 4 bases, with 17 bases left in between.

Only one count was recorded for this clone. The CDR3 region is CASSLATGLGFGYGYTF. CDR3 coding DNA: TGCGCCAGCAGCTTGGCGACAGGGCTAGGTTTTGGCTATGGCTACACCTTC. The V call is TRBV5-1, the J call TRBJ1-2, with 7 bases fitting TRBD1. The ends lost 0 bases at V and 4 bases at J; junction bases unmatched: 12. Germline CDR1 SGHRS, CDR2 YFSETQ. CDR3 length equals 17 residues.